These 21 T cell receptor beta chains share one sample of origin, sequenced in a study of cytomegalovirus exposure and HLA in healthy donors. The assay was immunoSEQ multiplex PCR, and TCRdb's table has in-frame clones only and misses some. The profile covers 140,000 to 150,000 clones, with approximately 94% appearing a single time and less than 2% taken by the ten largest. Sequencing input: PBMCs. The receptors here all came from a man aged 18 to 30 in good health and CMV-seropositive.

The chain carries TRBV29-1 and TRBJ1-1; possibly TRBD1 for D (5 bases). CDR3 length equals 11 residues. CDR1 and CDR2 from the germline V gene are SQVTM and ANQGSEA. V was clipped by 6 bases and J by 8 bases, with 13 bases between them. This CDR3 reads CSVPEGREAFF. CDR3 DNA sequence: TGCAGCGTACCGGAGGGGAGGGAAGCTTTCTTT.

V is TRBV28 and J is TRBJ2-5; TRBD1 agrees at 8 bases. The trim removed 8 bases at V and 4 bases at J, leaving 6 bases unmatched. In germline, CDR1 is MDHEN, CDR2 SYDVKM. The CDR3 consists of 13 residues. The CDR3 DNA sequence: TGTGCCAGCCTAGGACAGGGAAGAGAGACCCAGTACTTC. Amino acids: CASLGQGRETQYF.

The chain joins TRBV6-1 to TRBJ2-2; 8 bases align to TRBD1. Germline V gives CDR1 MNHNS, CDR2 SASEGT. Losses at the gene ends were 5 bases for V and 1 base for J; bases not matched to a gene: 3. The CDR3 spans 15 residues. The CDR3 loop is CASSPGTGNTGELFF. The CDR3 nucleotides read TGTGCCAGCAGTCCTGGGACAGGGAACACCGGGGAGCTGTTTTTT.

V is TRBV19 and J is TRBJ2-3, with 9 bases that match TRBD2. V lost 6 bases to trimming and J lost 4 bases; unmatched junction nucleotides: 8. CDR3 length equals 15 residues. CDR1 and CDR2 from the germline V gene are LNHDA and SQIVND (reference sequence). The chain's CDR3 is CASSKLAGEADTQYF. The CDR3 coding sequence is TGTGCCAGTAGCAAATTAGCGGGAGAGGCAGATACGCAGTATTTT.

This clone was found once. The chain has TRBV28 and TRBJ1-3; TRBD1 might be the D (5 bases). Deletions cut 1 base from V and 4 bases from J, with 8 bases between. Germline CDR1 MDHEN, CDR2 SYDVKM. This CDR3 has 14 residues. The CDR3 loop is CASSLSGYGNTIYF. The CDR3 nucleotides read TGTGCCAGCAGTTTATCAGGGTACGGAAACACCATATATTTT.

The chain recombines TRBV4-2 with TRBJ2-3, with a tentative D call TRBD2 (5 bases). Trimming removed 1 base from V and 3 bases from J, with 8 bases in between. This CDR3 contains 14 residues. CDR1 and CDR2 (germline): LGHNA, YNFKEQ. CDR3 sequence: CASSQGGETDTQYF. CDR3 sequence (DNA): TGTGCCAGCAGCCAAGGGGGAGAGACAGATACGCAGTATTTT.

This clone was recorded only once. This sequence joins TRBV27 and TRBJ1-4, with D tentatively TRBD1 (5 bases). Between the trimmed V and J ends, which lost 6 bases and 8 bases, there was a span of 13 bases. CDR1 and CDR2 (germline): MNHEY, SMNVEV (reference sequence). This CDR3 has 13 amino acids. CDR3 DNA: TGTGCCAGCAGCCCAGGACGGGGGGAAAAACTGTTTTTT. As protein: CASSPGRGEKLFF.

The rearrangement links TRBV27 to TRBJ2-7; 8 bases map to TRBD1. The J segment lost 2 bases and the V segment lost 1 base, leaving 4 bases of the junction unmatched. This CDR3 is 15 amino acids long. In germline, CDR1 is MNHEY, CDR2 SMNVEV (reference sequence). CDR3 in DNA: TGTGCCAGCAGTTTATACCCGACAGGGGCCTACGAGCAGTACTTC. It is translated as CASSLYPTGAYEQYF.

J is TRBJ2-1 and V is TRBV11-2, with 8 bases lining up with TRBD2. V lost 1 base and J lost 6; bases outside the gene matches: 8. The CDR3 consists of 16 residues. The germline V gene encodes CDR1 SGHAT and CDR2 FQNNGV. The CDR3, as DNA: TGTGCCAGCAGCTTAGGGGGAGCGGGAGCCCTCAATGAGCAGTTCTTC. Translation: CASSLGGAGALNEQFF.

The rearrangement links TRBV5-1 to TRBJ1-3; perhaps TRBD1 as D (5 bases). This CDR3 is 17 amino acids long. Trimming removed 3 bases from V and 3 bases from J, with 19 bases in between. The V gene's germline CDR1 is SGHRS and CDR2 YFSETQ. The CDR3, as DNA: TGCGCCAGCAGCTCGACGGCGGACAACCCGGGTGGAAACACCATATATTTT. Protein sequence: CASSSTADNPGGNTIYF.

Notes on this clone: One junction end disagrees with the germline gene, perhaps due to a read error. V usage is TRBV7-7 and J usage is TRBJ2-1; 7 bases agree with TRBD1. The CDR3 sequence is 15 residues long. CDR1 and CDR2 from the germline V gene are SSHAT and FNYEAQ (reference sequence). CDR3 DNA sequence: TGTGCTAGCAGCACAGGGCAGGGGGTCGGGAATGAGCAGTTCTTC. This encodes CASSTGQGVGNEQFF. Using reference TRBV7-7 and TRBJ2-1 for the parts outside the CDR3, the full variable domain is GAGVSQSPRYKVTKRGQDVTLRCDPISSHATLYWYQQALGQGPEFLTYFNYEAQPDKSGLPSDRFSAERPEGSISTLTIQRTEQRDSAMYRCASSTGQGVGNEQFFGPGTRLTVL.

This chain uses TRBV28 with TRBJ2-1; the match to TRBD1 covers 10 bases. V trimming: 5 bases; J trimming: 6 bases; junction bases outside the gene matches: 4. Germline assignment: CDR1 MDHEN and CDR2 SYDVKM. The CDR3 has 14 residues. The CDR3 is CASSRWDRGNEQFF. The CDR3 coding sequence is TGTGCCAGCAGTCGCTGGGACAGGGGCAATGAGCAGTTCTTC.

J is TRBJ2-3 and V is TRBV27, with no clear D. Germline lookup yields CDR1 MNHEY and CDR2 SMNVEV (reference sequence). The CDR3 totals 14 residues. V lost 5 bases to trimming and J lost 0 bases, with 9 bases between them. The CDR3, as DNA: TGTGCCAGCAGTATAAAATCTAGCACAGATACGCAGTATTTT. Its protein is CASSIKSSTDTQYF.

The V and J genes are TRBV5-1 and TRBJ2-3; 9 positions agree with TRBD1. Losses at the gene ends were 4 bases for V and 5 bases for J; bases not matched to a gene: 5. CDR1 is SGHRS and CDR2 is YFSETQ in the germline V gene. The CDR3 sequence is 14 residues long. The CDR3 is CASSEQGAGDTQYF. As DNA, the CDR3 is TGCGCCAGCAGCGAACAGGGGGCTGGAGATACGCAGTATTTT.

This clone was seen once. The chain recombines TRBV2 with TRBJ2-5, with TRBD2 matching over 12 bases. V trimming: 6 bases; J trimming: 4 bases; junction bases outside the gene matches: 3. The length of the CDR3 is 14 residues. Germline V lookup: CDR1 SNHLY, CDR2 FYNNEI. CDR3 in DNA: TGTGCCAGCAGCCAGGGACTAGCGGGAGAGACCCAGTACTTC. Residues: CASSQGLAGETQYF.

The V call is TRBV7-2, the J call TRBJ2-5, with 14 bases fitting TRBD2. From germline, CDR1 is SGHTA and CDR2 FQGNSA. The CDR3 loop spans 17 amino acids. The junction had 10 bases not matched to a gene; V was cut back by 5 bases and J by 5 bases. The CDR3 reads CASSGGTSGSGRETQYF. Written as DNA, the CDR3 is TGTGCCAGCAGCGGGGGGACTAGCGGGAGCGGCCGGGAGACCCAGTACTTC.

The chain uses TRBV5-1 and TRBJ2-2, with TRBD1 as a possible D gene (7 bases). Germline CDR1 and CDR2: SGHRS and YFSETQ. The CDR3 runs to 15 residues. V was clipped by 4 bases and J by 3 bases, with 13 bases between them. Here the CDR3 DNA reads TGCGCCAGCAGCAGGGGGGACAGTGACACCGGGGAGCTGTTTTTT. It is translated as CASSRGDSDTGELFF.

This rearrangement joins TRBV28 to TRBJ1-5, with D possibly TRBD1 on 6 matching bases. Between the trimmed V and J ends, which lost 3 bases and 2 bases, there was a span of 17 bases. This CDR3 is built from 17 residues. Germline CDR1 and CDR2: MDHEN and SYDVKM. The CDR3: CASSFPPRGRGNQPQHF. The CDR3 DNA reads TGTGCCAGCAGTTTCCCCCCCAGGGGCAGAGGCAATCAGCCCCAGCATTTT.

The genes are TRBV27 and TRBJ2-7; 7 nucleotides agree with TRBD2. The CDR3 extends over 16 amino acids. The ends lost 0 bases at V and 4 bases at J; junction bases unmatched: 9. Germline V CDR1 and CDR2: MNHEY, SMNVEV (reference sequence). The CDR3 protein is CASSLSGRELIYEQYF. DNA of the CDR3: TGTGCCAGCAGTTTATCGGGGCGGGAGTTAATTTACGAGCAGTACTTC.

V is TRBV11-2 and J is TRBJ1-1; TRBD1 aligns across 7 bases. The CDR3 is 15 residues long. Germline loops: CDR1 SGHAT, CDR2 FQNNGV. The trim removed 5 bases at V and 2 bases at J, leaving 8 bases unmatched. Here the CDR3 reads CASSAGGDRNTEAFF. The DNA of the CDR3 is TGTGCCAGCAGCGCGGGGGGGGACAGAAACACTGAAGCTTTCTTT. Supplemented by reference TRBV11-2 and TRBJ1-1, the full variable domain reads EAGVAQSPRYKIIEKRQSVAFWCNPISGHATLYWYQQILGQGPKLLIQFQNNGVVDDSQLPKDRFSAERLKGVDSTLKIQPAKLEDSAVYLCASSAGGDRNTEAFFGQGTRLTVV.

With respect to this clone: Other DNA sequences in this specimen translate into the identical CDR3. The V and J genes are TRBV7-2 and TRBJ1-5, with D possibly matching TRBD1 (5 bases). Germline V gene data show CDR1 as SGHTA and CDR2 as FQGNSA. V was clipped by 2 bases and J by 4 bases, with 6 bases between them. CDR3 length: 13 residues. In DNA, the CDR3 is TGTGCCAGCAGCTTACGGGGGAATCAGCCCCAGCATTTT. Translated: CASSLRGNQPQHF.